These 28 T cell receptor beta chains originate from one sample sequenced in a study of metastatic and nonmetastatic thyroid tumors. Through MiXCR, TCRdb re-clonotyped the PCR reads. The sample has around 17,000 clones, 23% seen once; the top ten hold over 6%. No patient had received any treatment before thyroid surgery. The sample comprised adjacent normal tissue. These receptors came from a female donor with papillary thyroid cancer or a benign thyroid nodule (not recorded which). Some clones in this sample may be carry-over from other donors' samples.

Worth noting for this clone: One end of the junction is discordant with germline, which a read error may explain. Other nucleotide sequences in the sample specify the same CDR3. This chain connects TRBV7-2 to TRBJ1-6; TRBD1 matches at 7 bases. The V gene's germline CDR1 is SGHTA and CDR2 FQGNSA. The CDR3 extends over 14 amino acids. The CDR3 sequence: CASNWRQGGSPLHF. The CDR3 DNA is TGCGCCAGCAACTGGAGACAGGGAGGTTCACCACTCCACTTT.

V is TRBV28 and J is TRBJ1-5, with TRBD1 matching over 9 bases. After removal of 3 bases from V and 7 bases from J, the junction contained 1 base not matched to a gene. CDR3 size: 13 residues. Germline V gene lookup returns CDR1 MDHEN and CDR2 SYDVKM. The CDR3 DNA is TGTGCCAGCAGTTTGGGACAGGGCCAGCCCCAGCATTTT. Translating it yields CASSLGQGQPQHF.

The rearrangement links TRBV4-1 to TRBJ1-4, with no clear D. With 1 base removed from V and 4 bases from J, the gap between germline ends came to 10 bases. Per the germline V gene, CDR1 is MGHRA and CDR2 is YSYEKL. The CDR3 loop spans 15 amino acids. CDR3 sequence: CASSQAAGYNEKLFF. In nucleotides, the CDR3 is TGCGCCAGCAGCCAAGCGGCAGGCTATAATGAAAAACTGTTTTTT.

The sample holds many counts of this clone. The chain couples TRBV6-1 to TRBJ2-3, with 14 positions matching TRBD2. The CDR3 sequence is 17 residues long. Trimming at V came to 0 bases and at J to 4 bases, leaving 3 bases not matched to a gene. The germline V gene has CDR1 MNHNS and CDR2 SASEGT. The CDR3 DNA is TGTGCCAGCAGTGAAGCCGAGGGACTAGCGGGAGCAGATACGCAGTATTTT. It encodes CASSEAEGLAGADTQYF.

The V call is TRBV28, the J call TRBJ2-5; D perhaps matches TRBD1 (6 bases). V lost 8 bases to trimming and J lost 1 base, with 8 bases between them. CDR1 is MDHEN and CDR2 is SYDVKM in the germline V gene. The CDR3 loop spans 12 amino acids. The CDR3 DNA reads TGTGCCAGCGGGACATTCCAAGAGACCCAGTACTTC. Residues: CASGTFQETQYF.

This clone was seen a handful of times. A read error is likely, as this CDR3 ends without the conserved phenylalanine or tryptophan. The V call is TRBV2, the J call TRBJ1-6; D is uncertain. The CDR3 totals 13 residues. V dropped 7 bases and J dropped 7 bases, with 11 bases sitting between them. CDR1 and CDR2 from the germline V gene are SNHLY and FYNNEI. The CDR3 nucleotides read TGTGCCAGCACTGGGTCTTTAAATTCACCCCTCCACGTT. Amino acids: CASTGSLNSPLHV.

Many counts were recorded for this clone. This chain connects TRBV7-9 to TRBJ1-3; D gene uncertain. Germline V CDR1 and CDR2: SEHNR, FQNEAQ (reference sequence). CDR3 length: 14 residues. Trimming removed 0 bases at V and 4 bases at J, with 7 bases between. CDR3 residues: CASSLAGGGNTIYF. In DNA form, the CDR3 reads TGTGCCAGCAGCTTAGCGGGCGGCGGAAACACCATATATTTT. Looking up the rest from reference TRBV7-9 and TRBJ1-3 gives the full variable domain: DTGVSQNPRHKITKRGQNVTFRCDPISEHNRLYWYRQTLGQGPEFLTYFQNEAQLEKSRLLSDRFSAERPKGSFSTLEIQRTEQGDSAMYLCASSLAGGGNTIYFGEGSWLTVV.

V is TRBV20-1 and J is TRBJ2-3; the D is unclear. The CDR3 runs 12 residues. V was trimmed by 5 bases and J by 4 bases, leaving 10 bases between them. Germline V CDR1 and CDR2: DFQATT, SNEGSKA (reference sequence). CDR3 DNA: TGCAGTGCTCCCCTATGGTCAGATACGCAGTATTTT. Translation: CSAPLWSDTQYF.

V gene TRBV4-1 combines with J gene TRBJ1-4, with D perhaps matching TRBD1 (6 bases). The germline CDR1 and CDR2 sequences are MGHRA and YSYEKL. Trimming removed 0 bases from V and 8 bases from J, with 13 bases in between. The CDR3 is made up of 15 amino acids. CDR3 in amino acids: CASSQDAGQWEKLFF. The CDR3 bases are TGCGCCAGCAGCCAAGATGCAGGACAGTGGGAAAAACTGTTTTTT.

This clone showed up many times. This rearrangement joins TRBV15 to TRBJ1-5, with 7 nucleotides matching TRBD1. From germline, CDR1 is LNHNV and CDR2 YYDKDF (reference sequence). The CDR3 runs to 16 residues. The trim removed 1 base at V and 7 bases at J, leaving 10 bases unmatched. CDR3 sequence reads: CATSRAPQGSRQPQHF. CDR3 coding DNA: TGTGCCACCAGCAGAGCCCCACAGGGGTCGAGACAGCCCCAGCATTTT.

This clone has only a few counts. The identical CDR3 is also encoded by other nucleotide sequences in the sample. The rearrangement uses TRBV10-2 and TRBJ2-1; unclear D gene. The ends were cut back, 6 bases at V and 5 bases at J, with 23 bases in the middle. The CDR3 has 17 residues. The germline V gene has CDR1 WSHSY and CDR2 SAAADI. DNA of the CDR3: TGCGCCAGCAGGGCCGGCGTTGTTCCTTCTTTTGACAATGAGCAGTTCTTC. The encoded protein is CASRAGVVPSFDNEQFF.

Points on this clone: An end of the junction differs from the germline gene, which may be a read error. The CDR3 region has the DNA TGTGCCAGCAATTTAGTACTATCTGGCCACGAGCAGTACTTC. It codes for CASNLVLSGHEQYF. This chain joins TRBV27 and TRBJ2-7; D gene unclear. There are 14 residues in the CDR3. The germline gives CDR1 MNHEY, CDR2 SMNVEV (reference sequence).

Comment on this clone: As the CDR3 is not closed by the conserved phenylalanine or tryptophan, this likely results from a read error. The CDR3 sequence is CASSSEKTSSYNEQFL. In DNA, the CDR3 is TGTGCCAGCAGTTCCGAGAAGACTTCCTCATACAATGAGCAGTTCCTC. The V gene is TRBV6-5, the J gene TRBJ2-1; D unclear. CDR1 MNHEY and CDR2 SVGAGI come from the germline V gene. Trimming took 4 bases from V and 4 from J, leaving 17 bases between them. The CDR3 consists of 16 residues.

In this sample, this clone is medium-sized (0.01 to 0.1%). The gene calls are TRBV24-1 and TRBJ2-7, with 7 bases that match TRBD1. This CDR3 has 15 amino acids. J was trimmed by 0 bases and V by 7 bases; bases with no gene match: 8. Germline CDR1 reads KGHDR; CDR2 reads SFDVKD. Here the CDR3 DNA reads TGTGCCACCAGGGGTTTGGGACAGATCTCCTACGAGCAGTACTTC. Protein product: CATRGLGQISYEQYF.

By proportion, this clone is medium-sized. Other DNA sequences in the sample encode the same CDR3. This rearrangement joins TRBV6-1 to TRBJ1-3; no reliable D call. This CDR3 region has 15 residues. Germline-derived CDR1 and CDR2 are MNHNS and SASEGT. Trimming stripped 5 bases from V and 1 base from J, with 12 bases between. CDR3 nucleotides: TGTGCCAGCAGTTCTACCGGCCCTTCTGGAAACACCATATATTTT. The encoded protein is CASSSTGPSGNTIYF.

The J gene is TRBJ2-1, the V gene TRBV6-5, with 10 bases identical to TRBD2. V shed 6 bases, J shed 9 bases, and the junction held 14 bases outside the gene matches. The CDR3 has 16 amino acids. Germline-derived CDR1 and CDR2 are MNHEY and SVGAGI. CDR3 sequence (DNA): TGTGCCAGCAGCCGCACGAGCGGGGGGGATTGGGGTGAGCAGTTCTTC. Translation gives CASSRTSGGDWGEQFF.

At least ten counts were recorded for this clone. The chain has TRBV4-1 and TRBJ2-5, with 7 bases aligning to TRBD1. V dropped 3 bases and J dropped 5; count of bases not matched to a gene: 6. CDR1 is MGHRA, CDR2 YSYEKL, per germline. The CDR3 covers 14 residues. CDR3 in DNA: TGCGCCAGCAGCCAGGAAGACAGGGCGGAGACCCAGTACTTC. Its protein is CASSQEDRAETQYF.

This clone was counted a few times. The chain combines TRBV6-1 with TRBJ2-5, with a tentative D call TRBD1 (5 bases). This CDR3 has 17 amino acids. Per germline, CDR1 MNHNS and CDR2 SASEGT. The V end was cut by 3 bases, the J end by 4 bases, with 21 bases between. CDR3 amino acids: CASSDPVGAFKGETQYF. The CDR3 nucleotides are TGTGCCAGCAGTGATCCCGTAGGGGCATTCAAGGGAGAGACCCAGTACTTC.

This clone was counted at least ten times. The chain recombines TRBV7-8 with TRBJ2-5; TRBD2 aligns across 11 bases. The J segment lost 7 bases and the V segment lost 4 bases, leaving 11 bases of the junction unmatched. Per the germline V gene, CDR1 is SGHVS and CDR2 is FQNEAQ. The CDR3 sequence is 16 residues long. As DNA, the CDR3 is TGTGCCAGCAGCTCTACTACTAGCGGGGGAATTACGACCCAGTACTTC. It specifies CASSSTTSGGITTQYF. The full variable domain, in which reference TRBV7-8 and TRBJ2-5 provide the parts outside the CDR3, is GAGVSQSPRYKVAKRGQDVALRCDPISGHVSLFWYQQALGQGPEFLTYFQNEAQLDKSGLPSDRFFAERPEGSVSTLKIQRTQQEDSAVYLCASSSTTSGGITTQYFGPGTRLLVL.

This clone occurred many times. The V and J genes are TRBV20-1 and TRBJ1-6, with TRBD1 identical over 9 bases. After removal of 3 bases from V and 0 bases from J, the junction contained 12 bases not matched to a gene. Germline assignment: CDR1 DFQATT and CDR2 SNEGSKA (reference sequence). The CDR3 sequence is 19 residues long. The CDR3 DNA sequence: TGCAGTGCTAGGGCTCCGGGACAGGGAGGATTCTCCTATAATTCACCCCTCCACTTT. It specifies CSARAPGQGGFSYNSPLHF.

By share of the sample, this clone is medium-sized. This sample includes further DNA sequences coding for the same CDR3. The J gene is TRBJ2-7, the V gene TRBV6-1; 11 nucleotides align to TRBD2. V was pared by 0 bases and J by 2 bases, with 3 bases of the junction left unmatched. Looked up from germline, CDR1 is MNHNS and CDR2 is SASEGT. The CDR3 is 16 amino acids. CDR3 coding DNA: TGTGCCAGCAGTGAAGCTCTAGCGGGGGGAACCTACGAGCAGTACTTC. It encodes CASSEALAGGTYEQYF.

Concerning this clone: Relative to the germline gene, one junction end is altered; a read error may explain this. V is TRBV2 and J is TRBJ1-6; no reliable D call. Germline CDR1 reads SNHLY; CDR2 reads FYNNEI. This CDR3 contains 15 residues. The CDR3 DNA reads TGTGCCAGCAGGAATACATGGTGCTATAATTCACCCTTCCACTTT. Its protein product is CASRNTWCYNSPFHF. The full variable domain, in which reference TRBV2 and TRBJ1-6 provide the parts outside the CDR3, is EPEVTQTPSHQVTQMGQEVILRCVPISNHLYFYWYRQILGQKVEFLVSFYNNEISEKSEIFDDQFSVERPDGSNFTLKIRSTKLEDSAMYFCASRNTWCYNSPFHFGNGTRLTVT.

This clone showed up many times. The chain has TRBV5-4 and TRBJ2-1, with D hard to call. Germline loops: CDR1 SGHNT, CDR2 YYREEE (reference sequence). This CDR3 has 13 amino acids. V was shortened by 7 bases and J by 9 bases, with 17 bases between the two germline ends. The CDR3 reads CASYGPSSGEQFF. The CDR3 DNA reads as TGTGCCAGCTACGGCCCGAGCAGTGGTGAGCAGTTCTTC.

This clone qualifies as medium-sized. V is TRBV12-3 or TRBV12-4 and J is TRBJ1-6; D uncertain. Trimming left V 1 base short and J 6 bases short, with 7 bases between. The CDR3 extends over 14 amino acids. Here the CDR3 reads CASSLVSLNSPLHF. The CDR3 bases are TGTGCCAGCAGTTTAGTCAGTCTTAATTCACCCCTCCACTTT.

This clone was counted only a few times. V and J are TRBV28 and TRBJ1-2; D is unclear. Germline-derived CDR1 and CDR2 are MDHEN and SYDVKM. CDR3 length: 14 residues. Trimming cost V 2 bases and J 8 bases, with 15 bases left between them. The CDR3 loop is CASSLIPGSLGYTF. DNA of the CDR3: TGTGCCAGCAGTTTAATCCCCGGGTCCCTAGGCTACACCTTC.

The chain uses TRBV11-2 and TRBJ1-3, with D possibly matching TRBD1 (5 bases). Germline lookup yields CDR1 SGHAT and CDR2 FQNNGV. V lost 10 bases and J lost 0, with 19 bases in between. There are 16 residues in the CDR3. In DNA form, the CDR3 reads TGTGCCATTAGCCCGAGGAAGGGGAGCTCTGGAAACACCATATATTTT. This gives the protein CAISPRKGSSGNTIYF.

This clone was detected many times. The chain carries TRBV20-1 and TRBJ1-2, with D hard to call. CDR1 is DFQATT, CDR2 SNEGSKA, per germline (reference sequence). The CDR3 is 13 residues long. Trimming left V 3 bases short and J 2 bases short, with 10 bases between. CDR3 amino acids: CSASEGINYGYTF. The CDR3 coding sequence is TGCAGTGCTAGTGAGGGTATCAACTATGGCTACACCTTC.

This clone occurred many times. The chain is built from TRBV15 and TRBJ1-5, with D maybe TRBD1 (6 bases). Germline V lookup: CDR1 LNHNV, CDR2 YYDKDF (reference sequence). This CDR3 is 17 amino acids long. Trimming pared 0 bases from V and 0 bases from J, leaving 12 bases between. The CDR3 DNA reads TGTGCCACCAGCAGAGATCAAGACAGGCCTAGCAATCAGCCCCAGCATTTT. Amino acid sequence: CATSRDQDRPSNQPQHF.